This paragraph reports one T cell receptor (beta chain). Its antigen has not been determined. No base quality values were provided; no much bigger clone lies one nucleotide off. The immunoSEQ assay amplified TCRB CDR3 regions from roughly 2 micrograms of genomic DNA, or from all available DNA when less than that amount was available. Multiplex PCR used 60 forward primers for TCR V beta segments and 13 reverse primers for J beta segments. Synthetic control templates were spiked into each sample at limiting dilution to estimate reads per starting template. Sequencing produced 87 bp reads on the Illumina HiSeq System. The authors' pipeline ran thus. PCR and sequencing errors were removed by merging closely related sequences with a nearest neighbor algorithm. TCR overlap was defined as the percentage of unique tumor TCR beta sequences that were also found in the peripheral blood of the same patient. As stored in TCRdb, this immuneACCESS dataset retains in-frame rearrangements with V and J assigned. A fraction of the clones does not appear; measured against another copy, unresolved V genes explain less than half of the discrepancy, and the remainder lacks a known reason. Clone size and V and J calls were adopted from that table, with D and trimming inferred from the DNA. The sample records roughly 83,000 clones, about nine tenths of which are singletons. The ten largest clones take up around a sixth of the sample.

These data are taken from a study of glioma-infiltrating T cells after dendritic cell vaccination (dated by TCRdb to between 2015 and 2016). Describing the broader study: The cohort included approximately 15 glioblastoma patients drawn from Phase I and II dendritic cell vaccination trials, of whom 9 were newly diagnosed and 6 had recurrent disease. Between 2003 and 2012, patients were given autologous tumor lysate-pulsed dendritic cell vaccination. To make the vaccine, monocyte-derived dendritic cells were cultured for 7 to 8 days with IL-4 and GM-CSF and then pulsed overnight with autologous tumor lysate. Each patient got three intradermal injections of the dendritic cell vaccine, spaced at biweekly intervals, in the arm below the axilla. In glioblastoma patients vaccinated with dendritic cells, deep sequencing of TCR beta CDR3 regions served to measure the amount of tumor-infiltrating lymphocytes and to compare repertoires between tumor and blood. Survival after dendritic cell vaccination was correlated with TCR sequencing metrics, such as TIL content and the overlap between tumor and blood repertoires.

Overall study outcomes, separate from this receptor: The cohort was small and heterogeneous, with few patients having full blood and tumor sets and even fewer initial-recurrent tumor pairs. Higher estimated pretreatment TIL content predicted longer time to progression and overall survival after dendritic cell vaccination. The three-group TCR overlap response model was described as speculative and requiring prospective validation. TCR clonality showed no direct relationship with survival, which suggests that a diverse polyclonal response may matter.

The junction shows trimming of 1 base on V and 5 bases on J, and the gene matches do not reach 7 bases of it. CDR1 and CDR2 are read off the germline V gene (reference sequence) as SSHAT and FNYEAQ. The CDR3, cysteine through phenylalanine, is 17 amino acids long. The CDR3 DNA has 51 bases and is translated from base 1. Patients were selected for having adequate residual fresh-frozen tumor tissue and more than two years of available survival data. An isocitrate dehydrogenase mutation was not carried by any of the glioblastoma patients, although molecular status was otherwise variable. PBMC were collected before vaccination, two weeks after the third vaccination, and at tumor progression if progression occurred. The Qiagen DNeasy Blood extraction Kit was used to extract genomic DNA.

The specimen comprised blood, sampled before dendritic cell vaccination. This receptor was taken from a human donor with glioblastoma. Recombination joined TRBV7-7 with TRBJ2-2; TRBD2 fits 10 bases in the junction. The DNA is TGTGCCAGCAGCTTAGGCCTAGCGGGAGCTCGGACCGGGGAGCTGTTTTTT. Its product reads: CASSLGLAGARTGELFF.